The sample holds many counts of the clone carrying this T cell receptor (beta chain). No antigen is known for it. The use of previously described methods and listed TCR primers produced the bulk TCR libraries. TCRdb re-called the PCR reads through MiXCR, storing one row per CDR3 protein. The data show more than 300,000 distinct CDR3 sequences, 20% to 25% seen once. This entry belongs to a study of molecular identifiers for immune sequencing clone quantification. Naive CD8 libraries came from around 20,000 to 1,000,000 sorted cells with 10%, 30% or 50% RNA. The CDR3 spans 13 residues. After removal of 7 bases from V and 6 bases from J, the junction contained 6 bases not matched to a gene. Germline-derived CDR1 and CDR2 are MDHEN and SYDVKM. Study-wide results and caveats: Even with about a million naive cells present, spiked Jurkat TCR RNA from one cell was reportedly detectable. In naive cells, clones above 20 RNA copies held under 1% of molecules, whereas in effector cells they held over 99%.

The sample consisted of naive CD8+ T cells from blood, with Jurkat cell RNA spiked in. Subset denoted: FACS-sorted CD8+CD4-CCR7+CD45RA+ naive T cells. The chain combines TRBV28 with TRBJ2-3; 8 nucleotides match TRBD2. This TCR came from a human donor in good health. Some libraries in this study had Jurkat cell RNA spiked in. CDR3 nucleotides: TGTGCCAGCAAGGCTAGCGGGCTTGATACGCAGTATTTT. Amino acids: CASKASGLDTQYF.